The clone carrying this T cell receptor (beta chain) was counted between two and nine times. Its specificity is not known. Different DNA sequences within this sample yield the same CDR3. TCRB transcripts that were expressed got sequenced, as all of the isolated RNA had been reverse transcribed. Profiled with immunoSEQ multiplex PCR; TCRdb holds only in-frame clones, not every one. The sample shows roughly 280,000 clones, roughly a quarter of them seen only once. This sample is part of a study of beta chain features in type 1 diabetes. The study's findings and limits: TCRB CDR3s from Type 1 diabetes patients were moderately but significantly shorter in all four CD4+ subsets.

The material sequenced was naive CD4+ T cells from blood. The sequence was obtained from a woman aged 30 to 39 with type 1 diabetes.

The CDR3 spells CASSLGDRSTDTQYF. DNA of the CDR3: TGCGCCAGCAGCTTGGGAGACAGGAGCACAGATACGCAGTATTTT. The chain recombines TRBV5-1 with TRBJ2-3; a weak D match, TRBD1 (6 bases). This CDR3 spans 15 amino acids. Germline V gene lookup returns CDR1 SGHRS and CDR2 YFSETQ. V was trimmed by 0 bases and J by 0 bases, leaving 8 bases between them.